The sequence of this T cell receptor beta chain was determined in a study of OX40 agonist ivuxolimab in advanced cancers. CDR1 is ENHRY, CDR2 SYGVKD, per germline. The CDR3 extends over 16 amino acids. Trimming took off 0 bases at V and 1 base at J, with 12 bases between the two ends. Measured with immunoSEQ multiplex PCR; TCRdb has only the in-frame clones, and not every one. The sample carries 55,000 to 65,000 clones, more than 80% recorded once. The origin of this receptor is an adult with an advanced solid tumor such as melanoma, head and neck, liver or kidney cancer. The sequencing here drew on CD4+ or CD8+ T cells sorted from blood, taken in a trial of the OX40 agonist ivuxolimab. The chain combines TRBV10-3 with TRBJ1-2; D is unresolved. CDR3 in amino acids: CAISESKGSFNYGYTF. CDR3 DNA: TGTGCCATCAGTGAGTCGAAAGGATCGTTTAACTATGGCTACACCTTC.